What follows are 29 T cell receptor beta chains derived from one specimen sequenced in a study of cytomegalovirus exposure and HLA in healthy donors. The assay was immunoSEQ multiplex PCR, and TCRdb's table has in-frame clones only and misses some. Here the sample spans some 66,000 clones, about 97% being singletons. Material: PBMCs. The receptors were sampled from a woman younger than 30 in good health and CMV-seropositive.

This chain connects TRBV19 to TRBJ2-2; D might be TRBD1 (6 bases). The germline V and J ends were trimmed by 6 bases and 4 bases, with 12 bases remaining between them. The CDR3 consists of 14 residues. Per the germline V gene, CDR1 is LNHDA and CDR2 is SQIVND (reference sequence). The CDR3 region has the DNA TGTGCCAGTAGCACACAGGGTATCACCGGGGAGCTGTTTTTT. This codes for CASSTQGITGELFF.

The chain combines TRBV18 with TRBJ2-3, with no clear D. The CDR3 has 11 amino acids. From germline, CDR1 is KGHSH and CDR2 LQKENI. V lost 3 bases and J lost 4, with 2 bases in between. The CDR3 region is CASSPADTQYF. CDR3 in DNA: TGTGCCAGCTCACCCGCAGATACGCAGTATTTT.

The CDR3 sequence: CASSQPGGTDTQYF. CDR3 DNA sequence: TGTGCCAGCAGCCAACCCGGAGGGACAGATACGCAGTATTTT. The J gene is TRBJ2-3, the V gene TRBV7-2; the D gene is possibly TRBD2 (6 bases). This CDR3 has 14 residues. Trimming left V 5 bases short and J 3 bases short, with 12 bases between. Germline V gene sequence: CDR1 SGHTA, CDR2 FQGNSA.

J is TRBJ1-5 and V is TRBV7-6, with D tentatively TRBD1 (6 bases). This CDR3 contains 15 residues. V gave up 0 bases and J gave up 6 bases, with 12 bases separating them. The germline V gene encodes CDR1 SGHVS and CDR2 FNYEAQ. The CDR3 region has the DNA TGTGCCAGCAGCTTAGCGGCAACAGGGAGTCAGCCCCAGCATTTT. Protein product: CASSLAATGSQPQHF.

This CDR3 reads CASSVGPGLDSYEQYF. The CDR3 nucleotides read TGTGCCAGCAGCGTAGGACCGGGACTAGACTCCTACGAGCAGTACTTC. V usage is TRBV9 and J usage is TRBJ2-7; 8 bases fit TRBD2. This CDR3 is built from 16 residues. The V segment lost 0 bases and the J segment 0 bases; nucleotides outside the gene matches: 5. Germline loops: CDR1 SGDLS, CDR2 YYNGEE.

The chain joins TRBV5-4 to TRBJ1-2; D may be TRBD1 (5 bases). V lost 0 bases and J lost 3, with 15 bases in between. The CDR3 is made up of 16 amino acids. The germline CDR1 and CDR2 sequences are SGHNT and YYREEE (reference sequence). The CDR3 reads CASSLDLEGRDYGYTF. CDR3 coding DNA: TGTGCCAGCAGCTTGGATTTAGAGGGGAGGGACTATGGCTACACCTTC. Variable domain in full (rest from reference TRBV5-4 and TRBJ1-2): ETGVTQSPTHLIKTRGQQVTLRCSSQSGHNTVSWYQQALGQGPQFIFQYYREEENGRGNFPPRFSGLQFPNYSSELNVNALELDDSALYLCASSLDLEGRDYGYTFGSGTRLTVV.

The chain employs TRBV27 and TRBJ2-1; the D gene is possibly TRBD2 (6 bases). Germline lookup yields CDR1 MNHEY and CDR2 SMNVEV (reference sequence). The CDR3 extends over 14 amino acids. With 6 bases removed from V and 0 bases from J, the gap between germline ends came to 9 bases. In nucleotides, the CDR3 is TGTGCCAGCAGGGCGGGAAACTCCTACAATGAGCAGTTCTTC. Protein sequence: CASRAGNSYNEQFF.

This sequence joins TRBV5-7 and TRBJ2-1; D unclear. TRBV5-7 qualifies as an ORF whose function is uncertain. V lost 4 bases and J 4 bases, leaving 15 bases between the germline ends. The CDR3 runs to 15 residues. DNA of the CDR3: TGTGCCAGCAGCCTGCAAAGCCGCCTTTACAATGAGCAGTTCTTC. It is translated as CASSLQSRLYNEQFF.

The V call is TRBV7-8, the J call TRBJ2-7; D is undetermined. This CDR3 contains 13 residues. V lost 5 bases and J lost 4, with 12 bases in between. Germline V gene sequence: CDR1 SGHVS, CDR2 FQNEAQ. DNA for the CDR3: TGTGCCAGCAGCGCAGGCCGTGCGTACGAGCAGTACTTC. Translated: CASSAGRAYEQYF.

The chain combines TRBV28 with TRBJ2-2; D call uncertain. Trimming removed 7 bases at V and 1 base at J, with 10 bases between. Germline V gene sequence: CDR1 MDHEN, CDR2 SYDVKM. CDR3 length: 14 residues. The CDR3 reads CASTSVWNTGELFF. In nucleotides, the CDR3 is TGTGCCAGCACGAGCGTATGGAACACCGGGGAGCTGTTTTTT.

Concerning this clone itself: At one boundary the junction diverges from the germline segment, which might be a read error. The chain links TRBV7-7 to TRBJ2-7, with 9 bases identical to TRBD2. Germline-derived CDR1 and CDR2 are SSHAT and FNYEAQ (reference sequence). The CDR3 length is 17 residues. CDR3 amino acids: CASSLGIAGDGSYEQYF. CDR3 nucleotides: TGTGCTAGCAGCTTGGGGATAGCGGGAGATGGGTCCTACGAGCAGTACTTC.

V and J are TRBV28 and TRBJ2-3; 7 bases match TRBD1. J lost 2 bases, V lost 6 bases, and 26 bases had no gene match. The germline gives CDR1 MDHEN, CDR2 SYDVKM. The CDR3 covers 21 residues. The CDR3 reads CASSPQPSSDRDQIHTDTQYF. CDR3 nucleotides: TGTGCCAGCAGCCCCCAGCCCTCTTCCGACAGGGATCAGATTCACACAGATACGCAGTATTTT.

The chain joins TRBV4-2 to TRBJ2-1, with TRBD2 matching over 14 bases. Trimming took 2 bases from V and 3 from J; bases not matched to a gene: 15. Per the germline V gene, CDR1 is LGHNA and CDR2 is YNFKEQ. The CDR3 has 21 residues. CDR3 amino acids: CASSQIGFGLAGGLGYNEQFF. The CDR3 DNA reads TGTGCCAGCAGCCAAATTGGTTTCGGACTAGCGGGAGGTTTGGGCTACAATGAGCAGTTCTTC.

V and J are TRBV28 and TRBJ2-5; D call uncertain. In germline, CDR1 is MDHEN, CDR2 SYDVKM. V was trimmed by 2 bases and J by 4 bases, leaving 11 bases between them. The CDR3 has 14 amino acids. The CDR3 DNA follows: TGTGCCAGCAGTTTAATCCGGGTAGGAGAGACCCAGTACTTC. This sequence encodes CASSLIRVGETQYF.

The chain is built from TRBV27 and TRBJ2-1; 11 bases align to TRBD2. The germline V gene encodes CDR1 MNHEY and CDR2 SMNVEV (reference sequence). The CDR3 consists of 17 residues. The trim removed 5 bases at V and 10 bases at J, leaving 16 bases unmatched. In DNA form, the CDR3 reads TGTGCCAGCAGTGGAGGGGTTAGCGGGAGGGCCGGGGTCGAGCAGTTCTTC. Translating gives CASSGGVSGRAGVEQFF.

The chain employs TRBV7-9 and TRBJ2-5; a possible D gene is TRBD2 (7 bases). Looked up from germline, CDR1 is SEHNR and CDR2 is FQNEAQ (reference sequence). The CDR3 extends over 15 amino acids. Between the trimmed V and J ends, which lost 1 base and 4 bases, there was a span of 13 bases. The CDR3: CASSLDQGGGETQYF. The CDR3 DNA sequence: TGTGCCAGCAGCTTAGATCAGGGAGGGGGAGAGACCCAGTACTTC.

The rearrangement joins TRBV20-1 to TRBJ1-1, with a possible D match to TRBD1 (6 bases). The CDR3 has 11 residues. The V end was cut by 6 bases, the J end by 7 bases, with 12 bases between. Germline V gene sequence: CDR1 DFQATT, CDR2 SNEGSKA (reference sequence). CDR3 in DNA: TGCAGTGCAGGCAGGGGCCTTGAAGCTTTCTTT. Translated: CSAGRGLEAFF.

The chain is built from TRBV11-2 and TRBJ2-7, with TRBD2 matching over 9 bases. The length of the CDR3 is 14 residues. The germline CDR1 and CDR2 sequences are SGHAT and FQNNGV. J was trimmed by 4 bases and V by 5 bases; bases with no gene match: 6. The CDR3 DNA follows: TGTGCCAGCAGCCAATATAGCGGGAGATACGAGCAGTACTTC. Translation: CASSQYSGRYEQYF.

This clone was recorded once. CDR3 nucleotides: TGTGCCAGCAGCCCCCCCTTAGCCAGGGACTATTCTGGGGCCAACGTCCTGACTTTC. Translating it yields CASSPPLARDYSGANVLTF. The chain combines TRBV4-2 with TRBJ2-6, with 7 bases matching TRBD2. CDR3 length: 19 residues. Germline V CDR1 and CDR2: LGHNA, YNFKEQ. J gave up 1 base and V 4 bases, and 13 bases lay outside the gene matches.

V usage is TRBV19 and J usage is TRBJ1-5; D gene uncertain. Per germline, CDR1 LNHDA and CDR2 SQIVND (reference sequence). This CDR3 has 14 amino acids. Trimming left V 2 bases short and J 2 bases short, with 7 bases between. DNA for the CDR3: TGTGCCAGTAGTATAATCGGTCGCAATCAGCCCCAGCATTTT. Its translation: CASSIIGRNQPQHF.

The chain's CDR3 is CAIRFREENTEAFF. CDR3 coding DNA: TGTGCCATCAGGTTCAGGGAGGAGAACACTGAAGCTTTCTTT. This chain uses TRBV10-3 with TRBJ1-1, with D possibly matching TRBD1 (5 bases). The V gene lost 6 bases and the J gene lost 1 base, with 12 bases spanning the gap. CDR3 size: 14 residues. Germline CDR1 is ENHRY and CDR2 is SYGVKD.

The chain has TRBV25-1 and TRBJ2-7; TRBD1 matches at 10 bases. From germline, CDR1 is MGHDK and CDR2 SYGVNS. The CDR3 loop spans 15 amino acids. V lost 7 bases and J lost 3; bases outside the gene matches: 9. The CDR3 DNA sequence: TGTGCCAGCACTCTCGGCGGGACAGGGGTCTACGAGCAGTACTTC. It codes for CASTLGGTGVYEQYF.

The chain recombines TRBV5-1 with TRBJ1-3; D not resolved. V lost 1 base and J lost 0, with 5 bases in between. CDR1 and CDR2 (germline): SGHRS, YFSETQ. The CDR3 covers 14 residues. The CDR3 reads CASSLTVSGNTIYF. CDR3 DNA sequence: TGCGCCAGCAGCTTGACGGTCTCTGGAAACACCATATATTTT.

The chain links TRBV2 to TRBJ2-7; 8 nucleotides agree with TRBD1. This CDR3 contains 13 residues. Germline CDR1 and CDR2: SNHLY and FYNNEI. CDR3 residues: CASVDRETYEQYF. The CDR3 nucleotides read TGTGCAAGCGTGGACAGGGAAACCTACGAGCAGTACTTC.

This rearrangement joins TRBV6-1 to TRBJ1-4; D is perhaps TRBD1 (5 bases). The CDR3 is made up of 15 amino acids. Trimming removed 3 bases from V and 7 bases from J, with 15 bases in between. CDR1 and CDR2 (germline): MNHNS, SASEGT. In nucleotides, the CDR3 is TGTGCCAGCAGTGAGGGGGGGGGAGCGAGTGAAAAACTGTTTTTT. As protein: CASSEGGGASEKLFF.

V and J are TRBV7-9 and TRBJ2-4; possibly TRBD1 for D (5 bases). Germline CDR1 is SEHNR and CDR2 is FQNEAQ (reference sequence). The CDR3 is made up of 14 amino acids. V lost 4 bases to trimming and J lost 15 bases, with 22 bases between them. The CDR3 sequence is CASSSGMGLHIGYF. CDR3 coding DNA: TGTGCCAGCAGCTCAGGGATGGGCCTCCACATTGGGTACTTC.

The chain recombines TRBV10-1 with TRBJ2-1, with D uncertain. With 11 bases removed from V and 0 bases from J, the gap between germline ends came to 8 bases. The CDR3 extends over 12 amino acids. The germline gives CDR1 WNHNN, CDR2 SYGVQD (reference sequence). In nucleotides, the CDR3 is TGCGCCGTGGGCAGCTCCTACAATGAGCAGTTCTTC. It yields the protein CAVGSSYNEQFF.

J is TRBJ1-2 and V is TRBV5-6; 7 bases line up with TRBD1. This CDR3 region has 14 residues. The V segment lost 4 bases and the J segment 0 bases; nucleotides outside the gene matches: 3. The germline V gene has CDR1 SGHDT and CDR2 YYEEEE. The chain's CDR3 is CASSTDRANYGYTF. In nucleotides, the CDR3 is TGTGCCAGCAGCACCGACAGGGCTAACTATGGCTACACCTTC.

The chain has TRBV28 and TRBJ2-1; 7 nucleotides line up with TRBD1. The CDR3 runs to 15 residues. The germline CDR1 and CDR2 sequences are MDHEN and SYDVKM. With 5 bases clipped from V and 0 bases from J, the junction kept 4 bases outside the gene matches. Here the CDR3 reads CASSTDRSSYNEQFF. The CDR3 bases are TGTGCCAGCAGTACGGACAGGAGCTCCTACAATGAGCAGTTCTTC.